The source of this TCR beta chain is a study of control samples from healthy donors and cancer patients. Some clones are missing from TCRdb's copy, which holds only in-frame ones; the method was immunoSEQ multiplex PCR. The sample includes approximately 74,000 clones, 94% seen only once; the top ten take around 2.8%. Germline V lookup: CDR1 KGHDR, CDR2 SFDVKD. This CDR3 contains 14 residues. V was shortened by 1 base and J by 6 bases, with 11 bases between the two germline ends. This sequence joins TRBV24-1 and TRBJ1-2; D remains unclear. Sequenced: blood. This receptor was identified in a woman in her 30s in good health. CDR3 in amino acids: CATSDFTQVDGYTF. CDR3 coding DNA: TGTGCCACCAGTGATTTCACACAAGTAGATGGCTACACCTTC.